This T cell receptor beta chain was identified in a study of blood T cells in healthy people across ages. The second PCR ran about 6 to 12 cycles with a sample-barcoded 5' primer and J-beta primers. From the 5' RACE reads, TCRdb called clonotypes with MiXCR, one entry per CDR3 protein. The data show about 1,400,000 distinct CDR3 sequences, roughly 40% seen once. The germline gives CDR1 SEHNR, CDR2 FQNEAQ (reference sequence). The CDR3 is 12 amino acids. Concerning this clonotype: Antigen specificity is unknown. Relative to the germline gene, one junction end is altered; a read error may explain this.

Study-wide findings and caveats: There were more naive CD4+ cells and higher diversity in long-lived donors than in aged donors.

The sample was blood. The V and J genes are TRBV7-9 and TRBJ2-7, with D uncertain. This sequence was found in a woman aged 18-35 years in good health. CDR3 nucleotides: TGTTCCAGCAGCTCCGGACCCTACGAGCAGTACTTC. Translation gives CSSSSGPYEQYF.